This T cell receptor beta chain was identified during a study of T cell responses to AZD1222 COVID-19 vaccine. General observations from the study: Mapped onto spike, vaccine-associated CD4 TCRs spanned it and were dominant at 160-218 and 743-854. Baseline seropositivity characterized only a handful of AZD1222 recipients. Spike-specific TCRs gained breadth and depth after people received two AZD1222 doses. Most donors were white British, females outnumbered males, and clonal diversity was possibly underestimated.

Generated by immunoSEQ multiplex PCR, the TCRdb table keeps only in-frame clones and is missing some. In the table there are some 120,000 clones, 92% of which are singletons. This CDR3 region has 15 residues. Germline values: CDR1 SGHRS, CDR2 YFSETQ. Trimming shortened V by 7 bases and J by 3 bases, and 19 bases separated the two germline ends. Comments on this clone: Its antigen is undetermined.

The gene calls are TRBV5-1 and TRBJ2-5; possible D gene TRBD1, 5 bases. This TCR came from an adult who received the AZD1222 COVID-19 vaccine. This specimen was peripheral blood, taken 28 days after the second AZD1222 dose. Here the CDR3 reads CASGLLGDEKETQYF. CDR3 DNA: TGCGCCAGCGGCCTCCTAGGGGATGAGAAAGAGACCCAGTACTTC.